What follows are 20 T cell receptor beta chains derived from one specimen sequenced in a study of PD-1 blockade in classical Hodgkin lymphoma. The time point denotes: cycle 4 day 1 (C4D1), after 6 weeks of nivolumab. Brentuximab vedotin exposure varied among the patients, all of whom had relapsed after autologous stem cell transplantation. This table comes from immunoSEQ multiplex PCR, and its TCRdb copy is limited to in-frame clones, with some not included. The sample records 99,000 or so clones, approximately 89% being singletons. The starting material was peripheral blood mononuclear cells (PBMCs), obtained before the fourth cycle of nivolumab. All receptors come from a human donor with classical Hodgkin lymphoma.

V gene TRBV7-9 combines with J gene TRBJ2-3; D could derive from TRBD1 or TRBD2 (5 bases each). Trimming removed 5 bases at V and 9 bases at J, with 12 bases between. The CDR3 is made up of 12 amino acids. Germline-derived CDR1 and CDR2 are SEHNR and FQNEAQ (reference sequence). The CDR3 coding sequence is TGTGCCAGCAGCCGGGACCCCGGCACGCAGTATTTT. Translated: CASSRDPGTQYF.

The count of this clone is one. This chain links TRBV19 with TRBJ2-2, with D unresolved. Germline CDR1 reads LNHDA; CDR2 reads SQIVND (reference sequence). The CDR3 loop spans 16 amino acids. V lost 3 bases and J lost 2, with 13 bases in between. CDR3 nucleotides: TGTGCCAGTAGTATTCAGCCGGGTGGAAACACCGGGGAGCTGTTTTTT. Protein sequence: CASSIQPGGNTGELFF.

V is TRBV5-6 and J is TRBJ2-3; 12 nucleotides align to TRBD2. CDR1 and CDR2 from the germline V gene are SGHDT and YYEEEE. The CDR3 consists of 17 residues. V shed 4 bases and J 5 bases; nucleotides not matched to a gene: 11. The CDR3 region is CASSKTRLAGVVDTQYF. The CDR3 region has the DNA TGTGCCAGCAGCAAAACTCGACTAGCGGGAGTTGTAGATACGCAGTATTTT.

The V gene is TRBV9, the J gene TRBJ2-7, with a possible D match to TRBD1 (5 bases). Germline-derived CDR1 and CDR2 are SGDLS and YYNGEE. V was cut by 7 bases and J by 2 bases, with 19 bases left in between. The CDR3 runs to 15 residues. CDR3 in amino acids: CASGPSPMGPYEQYF. In nucleotides, the CDR3 is TGTGCCAGCGGTCCTAGTCCCATGGGGCCCTACGAGCAGTACTTC.

For the CDR3, the DNA is TGTGCCAGCAGCTGGGAGACTAGCGGGACGGATACGCAGTATTTT. Amino acids: CASSWETSGTDTQYF. V gene TRBV13 combines with J gene TRBJ2-3; 11 bases agree with TRBD2. The CDR3 runs to 15 residues. The V gene's germline CDR1 is PRHDT and CDR2 FYEKMQ (reference sequence). V gave up 4 bases and J gave up 6 bases; unmatched junction bases: 6.

This clone appeared a single time. This chain links TRBV5-4 with TRBJ1-6; TRBD1 matches at 8 bases. V shed 4 bases and J 7 bases; nucleotides not matched to a gene: 7. The CDR3 has 15 residues. Germline V gives CDR1 SGHNT, CDR2 YYREEE (reference sequence). In nucleotides, the CDR3 is TGTGCCAGCAGCGCCGACAGGGGCCCCAATTCACCCCTCCACTTT. Residues: CASSADRGPNSPLHF.

This chain uses TRBV6-5 with TRBJ1-4; the D is unclear. The CDR3 runs 14 residues. Trimming removed 0 bases from V and 7 bases from J, with 9 bases in between. Germline-derived CDR1 and CDR2 are MNHEY and SVGAGI. CDR3 nucleotide sequence: TGTGCCAGCAGTTACTCGTTCGGTTCTGAAAAACTGTTTTTT. The encoded protein is CASSYSFGSEKLFF.

The chain has TRBV4-1 and TRBJ2-1, with D perhaps TRBD2 (6 bases). The CDR3 runs to 15 residues. Trimming removed 0 bases from V and 5 bases from J, with 11 bases in between. Per the germline V gene, CDR1 is MGHRA and CDR2 is YSYEKL. CDR3 DNA: TGCGCCAGCAGCCAAGAATGGGACTTGGACAATGAGCAGTTCTTC. It encodes CASSQEWDLDNEQFF.

The chain employs TRBV30 and TRBJ2-2; 10 bases match TRBD2. Trimming took 5 bases from V and 6 from J; bases not matched to a gene: 3. Germline V gene lookup returns CDR1 GTSNPN and CDR2 SVGIG (reference sequence). This CDR3 is built from 13 residues. The CDR3 bases are TGTGCCTGGGACGGACTAGCGGCCGGGGAGCTGTTTTTT. It translates to CAWDGLAAGELFF.

The CDR3 DNA reads TGTGCCAAGCTCGAGCGAAAGCGGGAGATTACTTCCGAGCAGTACTTC. Translating it yields CAKLERKREITSEQYF. V and J are TRBV2 and TRBJ2-7; 8 bases are shared with TRBD2. With 10 bases clipped from V and 6 bases from J, the junction kept 20 bases outside the gene matches. The germline CDR1 and CDR2 sequences are SNHLY and FYNNEI. The CDR3 sequence is 16 residues long. Using reference TRBV2 and TRBJ2-7 for the parts outside the CDR3, the full variable domain is EPEVTQTPSHQVTQMGQEVILRCVPISNHLYFYWYRQILGQKVEFLVSFYNNEISEKSEIFDDQFSVERPDGSNFTLKIRSTKLEDSAMYFCAKLERKREITSEQYFGPGTRLTVT.

V usage is TRBV2 and J usage is TRBJ2-3; 7 bases are a match to TRBD1. The CDR3 extends over 13 amino acids. Unmatched junction bases numbered 2, after V lost 3 bases and J lost 5 bases. Germline V gene data show CDR1 as SNHLY and CDR2 as FYNNEI. CDR3 loop: CASSEGQRDTQYF. In DNA, the CDR3 is TGTGCCAGCAGTGAGGGACAGAGAGATACGCAGTATTTT.

This chain uses TRBV19 with TRBJ2-7; D not certain. The V and J ends lost 8 bases and 3 bases respectively, with 17 bases between them. This CDR3 region has 14 residues. Germline assignment: CDR1 LNHDA and CDR2 SQIVND (reference sequence). CDR3 sequence (DNA): TGTGCCAGTCGCCCTAGTCATTCTGTCTACGAGCAGTACTTC. Amino acids: CASRPSHSVYEQYF.

The rearrangement joins TRBV30 to TRBJ1-1; no reliable D call. Trimming took 0 bases from V and 7 from J, leaving 15 bases between them. CDR1 and CDR2 (germline): GTSNPN, SVGIG (reference sequence). The length of the CDR3 is 14 residues. For the CDR3, the DNA is TGTGCCTGGAGTGTTGAGAGAACAGCAAATGAAGCTTTCTTT. Translation: CAWSVERTANEAFF.

V gene TRBV28 combines with J gene TRBJ1-5, with D maybe TRBD1 (5 bases). Trimming cost V 5 bases and J 6 bases, with 17 bases left between them. This CDR3 contains 15 residues. Per the germline V gene, CDR1 is MDHEN and CDR2 is SYDVKM. CDR3 region: CASSIIPGSVQPQHF. The CDR3 region has the DNA TGTGCCAGCAGTATAATACCAGGGTCGGTTCAGCCCCAGCATTTT.

The gene calls are TRBV7-9 and TRBJ1-1; D gene ambiguous. Germline V gene data show CDR1 as SEHNR and CDR2 as FQNEAQ (reference sequence). Trimming shortened V by 3 bases and J by 0 bases, and 8 bases separated the two germline ends. The CDR3 length is 14 residues. Here the CDR3 DNA reads TGTGCCAGCAGCTTCCAGGCGATGAACACTGAAGCTTTCTTT. This sequence encodes CASSFQAMNTEAFF.

The J gene is TRBJ2-5, the V gene TRBV27; D may be TRBD1 (5 bases). With 2 bases removed from V and 5 bases from J, the gap between germline ends came to 12 bases. Germline assignment: CDR1 MNHEY and CDR2 SMNVEV (reference sequence). The CDR3 spans 14 residues. The CDR3 is CASSLNSGKETQYF. The CDR3 DNA sequence: TGTGCCAGCAGTTTAAATTCAGGGAAGGAGACCCAGTACTTC.

This chain's CDR3 is CASSLEVRVSGNTIYF. In nucleotides, the CDR3 is TGTGCCAGCAGCTTAGAAGTCCGGGTGTCTGGAAACACCATATATTTT. The J gene is TRBJ1-3, the V gene TRBV11-2; D is unclear. This CDR3 has 16 residues. CDR1 and CDR2 from the germline V gene are SGHAT and FQNNGV. V shed 0 bases and J shed 1 base, with 10 bases lying between them.

The CDR3 sequence is CASSSSDNYEQYF. DNA of the CDR3: TGTGCCAGCAGCTCTTCGGACAACTACGAGCAGTACTTC. This sequence joins TRBV7-9 and TRBJ2-7, with TRBD1 as a possible D gene (5 bases). The CDR3 consists of 13 residues. V was clipped by 4 bases and J by 3 bases, with 10 bases between them. The germline V gene encodes CDR1 SEHNR and CDR2 FQNEAQ (reference sequence). Full variable domain (remainder filled in from reference TRBV7-9 and TRBJ2-7): DTGVSQNPRHKITKRGQNVTFRCDPISEHNRLYWYRQTLGQGPEFLTYFQNEAQLEKSRLLSDRFSAERPKGSFSTLEIQRTEQGDSAMYLCASSSSDNYEQYFGPGTRLTVT.

The chain employs TRBV27 and TRBJ2-1, with D unclear. Trimming removed 8 bases from V and 7 bases from J, with 9 bases in between. The CDR3 extends over 11 amino acids. Germline-derived CDR1 and CDR2 are MNHEY and SMNVEV (reference sequence). CDR3 sequence: CASGELNEQFF. CDR3 DNA sequence: TGTGCCAGCGGTGAATTGAATGAGCAGTTCTTC.

The CDR3 region is CASSTRGLGTQYF. The CDR3 DNA follows: TGCGCCAGCAGTACCCGAGGGCTCGGGACCCAGTACTTC. The chain employs TRBV10-1 and TRBJ2-5; D is possibly TRBD2 (5 bases). CDR3 length: 13 residues. Trimming cost V 5 bases and J 7 bases, with 14 bases left between them. CDR1 and CDR2 from the germline V gene are WNHNN and SYGVQD (reference sequence).